The rows below give T cell receptor beta chains drawn from one sample of a study of Tregs in tolerant kidney transplant recipients. Profiled with immunoSEQ multiplex PCR; TCRdb holds only in-frame clones, not every one. The sample carries about 100,000 clones, 90% to 95% recorded once. Specimen: CD4+ T cells from blood, collected before the transplant. The receptors were sampled from a human donor who received a combined kidney and bone marrow transplant. CDR3s include the opening cysteine and the closing phenylalanine or tryptophan. D genes are given only for firm matches. Expanded clones are given a class, and other clones once, few, many or no size at all.

d_gene,v_gene,j_gene,abundance,CDR3nt,CDR3aa
.,TRBV30,TRBJ1-5,.,TGTGCCTGGAGTGTACTGGGGACATACAATCAGCCCCAGCATTTT,CAWSVLGTYNQPQHF
.,TRBV5-4,TRBJ2-5,.,TGTGCCAGCAGCTTGGATGGTTTCGGGCAAGAGACCCAGTACTTC,CASSLDGFGQETQYF
TRBD1,TRBV5-1,TRBJ1-4,once,TGCGCCAGCAGCTTGGAGGGGACAGAAGGTGAAAAACTGTTTTTT,CASSLEGTEGEKLFF
.,TRBV30,TRBJ1-1,.,TGTGCCTGGAGGATACAGGATAACACTGAAGCTTTCTTT,CAWRIQDNTEAFF
TRBD1,TRBV28,TRBJ1-2,.,TGTGCCAGCAGTTTGCTCGGACAGGGGTACGGCTATGGCTACACCTTC,CASSLLGQGYGYGYTF
.,TRBV19,TRBJ1-2,.,TGTGCCAGTAGGGTAGAAGTGGGAGGGTACGGCTACACCTTC,CASRVEVGGYGYTF
.,TRBV7-9,TRBJ2-6,.,TGTGCCAGCAGCTTATGGGGATGGGGGGTCAGCTCTGGGGCCAACGTCCTGACTTTC,CASSLWGWGVSSGANVLTF
.,TRBV11-3,TRBJ1-1,.,TGTGCCAGCAGCTTAGGGGGCGTTAGGGACACTGAAGCTTTCTTT,CASSLGGVRDTEAFF
TRBD1,TRBV4-2,TRBJ1-2,once,TGTGCCAGCAGCCAAGATTCGGGACAGGGCTTTAGGGGCTACACCTTC,CASSQDSGQGFRGYTF
.,TRBV20-1,TRBJ1-1,.,TGCAGCTCGTCGGGGGACACTGAAGCTTTCTTT,CSSSGDTEAFF
TRBD1,TRBV11-1,TRBJ2-7,.,TGTGCCAGCGGAGACTCGAACAGGGGCCCCTACGAGCAGTACTTC,CASGDSNRGPYEQYF
.,TRBV5-6,TRBJ1-6,.,TGTGCCAGCAGCTTCTTCAACAGGGAAAATTCCCCCCTCCACTTT,CASSFFNRENSPLHF
.,TRBV5-1,TRBJ1-4,.,TGCGCCAGCAGCTTCGGTGGCAGGAATGAAAAACTGTTTTTT,CASSFGGRNEKLFF
.,TRBV15,TRBJ2-3,.,TGTGCCACCAGCAGTCTGAGCGGTGGCACAGATACGCAGTATTTT,CATSSLSGGTDTQYF
TRBD1,TRBV2,TRBJ1-2,.,TGTGCCAGCCCGGGACAGGGGAGGATTGGCTACACCTTC,CASPGQGRIGYTF
TRBD1,TRBV4-2,TRBJ2-7,.,TGTGCCAGCAGCCAAAGGTTCGACAGGGTTACCTACGAGCAGTACTTC,CASSQRFDRVTYEQYF
TRBD1,TRBV7-2,TRBJ1-6,.,TGTGCCAGCAGCTTGGGACAGGGGAATAATTCCCCCCTCCACTTT,CASSLGQGNNSPLHF
TRBD1,TRBV5-1,TRBJ1-1,once,TGCGCCAGCAGCTGGGGGTCCGGGACAGGGGAAGTGAACACTGAAGCTTTCTTT,CASSWGSGTGEVNTEAFF
TRBD1,TRBV5-1,TRBJ1-1,.,TGCGCCAGCAGCTTGACGGGGACAGGGGGCGCGGGATACAGTGAAGCTTTCTTT,CASSLTGTGGAGYSEAFF
.,TRBV27,TRBJ2-2,.,TGTGCCAGCAGTTTAATCTCGCGGGGGCCGTCGAACACCGGGGAGCTGTTTTTT,CASSLISRGPSNTGELFF
TRBD1,TRBV7-8,TRBJ1-6,.,TGTGCCAGCAGCTCTGGGACAGGCACCTATTCACCCCTCCACTTT,CASSSGTGTYSPLHF
TRBD2,TRBV4-1,TRBJ2-1,once,TGCGCCAGCAGCCAAAAACTAGCGGATAGTGAGCAGTTCTTC,CASSQKLADSEQFF